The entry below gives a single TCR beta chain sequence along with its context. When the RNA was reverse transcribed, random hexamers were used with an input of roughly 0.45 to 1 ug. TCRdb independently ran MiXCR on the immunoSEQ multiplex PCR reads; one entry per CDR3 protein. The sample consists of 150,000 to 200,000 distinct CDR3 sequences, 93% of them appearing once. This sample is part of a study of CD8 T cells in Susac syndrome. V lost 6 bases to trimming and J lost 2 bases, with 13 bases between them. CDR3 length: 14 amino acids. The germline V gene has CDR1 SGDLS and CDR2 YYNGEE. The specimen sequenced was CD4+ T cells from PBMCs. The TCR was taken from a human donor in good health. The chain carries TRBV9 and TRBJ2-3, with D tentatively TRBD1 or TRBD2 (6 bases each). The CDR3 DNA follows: TGTGCCAGCAATCCCCGGGGGCCCACAGATACGCAGTATTTT. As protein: CASNPRGPTDTQYF.